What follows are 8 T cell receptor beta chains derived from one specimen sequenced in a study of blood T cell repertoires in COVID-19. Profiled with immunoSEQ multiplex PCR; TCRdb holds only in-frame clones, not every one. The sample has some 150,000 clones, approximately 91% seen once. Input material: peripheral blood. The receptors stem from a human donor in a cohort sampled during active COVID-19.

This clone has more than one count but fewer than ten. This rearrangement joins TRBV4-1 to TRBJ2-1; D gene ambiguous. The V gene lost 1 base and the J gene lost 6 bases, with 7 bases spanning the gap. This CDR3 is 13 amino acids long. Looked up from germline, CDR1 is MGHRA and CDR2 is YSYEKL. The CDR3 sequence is CASSQGHRNEQFF. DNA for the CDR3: TGCGCCAGCAGCCAAGGACACCGCAATGAGCAGTTCTTC.

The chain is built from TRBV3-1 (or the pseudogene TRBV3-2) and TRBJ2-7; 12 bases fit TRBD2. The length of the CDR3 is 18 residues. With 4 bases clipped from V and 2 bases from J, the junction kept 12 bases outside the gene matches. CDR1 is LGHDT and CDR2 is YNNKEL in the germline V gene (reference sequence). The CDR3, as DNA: TGTGCCAGCAGCCCGACACCTCGGACTAGCGGGACCCCCTACGAGCAGTACTTC. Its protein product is CASSPTPRTSGTPYEQYF.

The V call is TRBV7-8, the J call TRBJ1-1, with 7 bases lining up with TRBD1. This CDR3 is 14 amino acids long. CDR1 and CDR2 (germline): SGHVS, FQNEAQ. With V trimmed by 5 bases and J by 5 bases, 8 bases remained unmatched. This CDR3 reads CASSIDREGTEAFF. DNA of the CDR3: TGTGCCAGCAGCATAGACAGGGAGGGAACTGAAGCTTTCTTT.

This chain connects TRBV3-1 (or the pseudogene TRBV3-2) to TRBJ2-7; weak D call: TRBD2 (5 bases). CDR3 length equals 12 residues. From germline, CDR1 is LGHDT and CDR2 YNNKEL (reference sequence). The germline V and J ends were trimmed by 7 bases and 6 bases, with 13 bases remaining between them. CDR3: CASTGFGVEQYF. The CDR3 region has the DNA TGTGCCAGCACAGGCTTCGGGGTCGAGCAGTACTTC.

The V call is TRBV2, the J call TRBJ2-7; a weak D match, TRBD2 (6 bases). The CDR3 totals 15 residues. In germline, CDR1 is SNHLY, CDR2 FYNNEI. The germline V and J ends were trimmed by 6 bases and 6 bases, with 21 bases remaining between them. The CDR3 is CASRGRDFGPTEQYF. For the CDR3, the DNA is TGTGCCAGCAGAGGCCGGGACTTCGGGCCTACCGAGCAGTACTTC.

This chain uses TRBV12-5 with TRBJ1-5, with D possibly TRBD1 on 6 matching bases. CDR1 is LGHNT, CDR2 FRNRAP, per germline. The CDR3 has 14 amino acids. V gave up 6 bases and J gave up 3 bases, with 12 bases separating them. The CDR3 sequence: CASGAGETNQPQHF. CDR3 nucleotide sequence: TGTGCTAGTGGCGCAGGGGAGACCAATCAGCCCCAGCATTTT.

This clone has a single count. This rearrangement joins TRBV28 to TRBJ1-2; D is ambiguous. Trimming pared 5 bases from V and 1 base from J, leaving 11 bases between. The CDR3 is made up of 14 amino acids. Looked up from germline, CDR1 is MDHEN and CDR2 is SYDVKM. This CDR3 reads CASSINRVNYGYTF. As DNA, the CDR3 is TGTGCCAGCAGTATAAACAGAGTTAACTATGGCTACACCTTC.

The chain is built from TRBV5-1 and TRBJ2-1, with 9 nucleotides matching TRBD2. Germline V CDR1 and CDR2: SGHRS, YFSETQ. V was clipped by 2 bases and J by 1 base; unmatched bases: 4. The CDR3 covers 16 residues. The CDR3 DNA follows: TGCGCCAGCAGCTTTTGGACTAGCGTATCCTACAATGAGCAGTTCTTC. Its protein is CASSFWTSVSYNEQFF.